The next 32 T cell receptor beta chains were all read from a single sample in a study of blood T cell repertoires in COVID-19. Sequenced by immunoSEQ multiplex PCR; TCRdb stores in-frame clones only, minus some. The table includes fewer than 60,000 clones, around 75% detected once. The specimen sequenced was peripheral blood. Receptors were obtained from a human donor in a cohort sampled during active COVID-19.

The genes are TRBV2 and TRBJ1-1, with D perhaps TRBD1 (6 bases). V shed 5 bases and J shed 0 bases, with 16 bases lying between them. The CDR3 contains 16 residues. Germline V gene data show CDR1 as SNHLY and CDR2 as FYNNEI. DNA of the CDR3: TGTGCCAGCAGTCAACAGGGATCGTCCGTGAACACTGAAGCTTTCTTT. This gives the protein CASSQQGSSVNTEAFF. The whole variable domain, filled in from reference TRBV2 and TRBJ1-1, reads EPEVTQTPSHQVTQMGQEVILRCVPISNHLYFYWYRQILGQKVEFLVSFYNNEISEKSEIFDDQFSVERPDGSNFTLKIRSTKLEDSAMYFCASSQQGSSVNTEAFFGQGTRLTVV.

The rearrangement joins TRBV19 to TRBJ1-5; the match to TRBD1 covers 10 bases. Looked up from germline, CDR1 is LNHDA and CDR2 is SQIVND (reference sequence). This CDR3 is 15 amino acids long. Unmatched junction bases numbered 7, after V lost 5 bases and J lost 6 bases. The CDR3 is CASSVDRGSVQPQHF. CDR3 nucleotide sequence: TGTGCCAGTAGTGTGGACAGGGGGAGTGTTCAGCCCCAGCATTTT. The full variable domain, completed using reference TRBV19 and TRBJ1-5, is DGGITQSPKYLFRKEGQNVTLSCEQNLNHDAMYWYRQDPGQGLRLIYYSQIVNDFQKGDIAEGYSVSREKKESFPLTVTSAQKNPTAFYLCASSVDRGSVQPQHFGDGTRLSIL.

This sequence joins TRBV28 and TRBJ1-6; weak D call: TRBD1 (6 bases). Trimming stripped 8 bases from V and 6 bases from J, with 17 bases between. The CDR3 totals 15 residues. CDR1 and CDR2 from the germline V gene are MDHEN and SYDVKM. CDR3: CASLPAGQFNSPLHF. CDR3 DNA: TGTGCCAGCCTTCCCGCCGGACAGTTTAATTCACCCCTCCACTTT.

The genes are TRBV19 and TRBJ2-1, with 7 bases aligning to TRBD2. The CDR3 covers 14 residues. Germline V lookup: CDR1 LNHDA, CDR2 SQIVND (reference sequence). Trimming at V came to 3 bases and at J to 4 bases, leaving 3 bases not matched to a gene. The CDR3 coding sequence is TGTGCCAGTAGTATGGGGGGGGGATACAATGAGCAGTTCTTC. Amino acid sequence: CASSMGGGYNEQFF.

V and J are TRBV15 and TRBJ2-2; D not certain. CDR3 size: 12 residues. CDR1 is LNHNV and CDR2 is YYDKDF in the germline V gene (reference sequence). V dropped 9 bases and J dropped 1 base, with 6 bases sitting between them. The CDR3: CATRQNTGELFF. The CDR3 bases are TGTGCCACACGACAGAACACCGGGGAGCTGTTTTTT.

In DNA, the CDR3 is TGTGCCAGCAGCCGGGGCAGGGGGCTGGACTATGGCTACACCTTC. As protein: CASSRGRGLDYGYTF. The chain couples TRBV3-1 (or the pseudogene TRBV3-2) to TRBJ1-2; 8 bases align to TRBD1. This CDR3 comprises 15 residues. Germline CDR1 LGHDT, CDR2 YNNKEL (reference sequence). Germline trimming cut 4 bases from V and 3 bases from J; bases unmatched to any gene: 7.

The rearrangement links TRBV5-8 to TRBJ1-1; TRBD1 aligns across 9 bases. V lost 1 base to trimming and J lost 0 bases; unmatched junction nucleotides: 13. The CDR3 is 19 residues long. Germline V lookup: CDR1 SGHTS, CDR2 YDEGEE. The CDR3 DNA reads as TGTGCCAGCAGCTTGACAGGGGGCAGGAATTTGGTCGTGAACACTGAAGCTTTCTTT. It encodes CASSLTGGRNLVVNTEAFF.

The chain has TRBV5-1 and TRBJ1-2; TRBD1 matches 7 bases. CDR1 SGHRS and CDR2 YFSETQ come from the germline V gene. V trimming: 4 bases; J trimming: 5 bases; junction bases outside the gene matches: 11. The CDR3 is 15 amino acids. The CDR3 sequence: CASSERQGAGYGYTF. The CDR3 DNA follows: TGCGCCAGCAGCGAGCGACAGGGTGCTGGGTATGGCTACACCTTC.

This chain uses TRBV6-2 or TRBV6-3 with TRBJ1-6, with TRBD1 identical over 7 bases. J lost 9 bases, V lost 6 bases, and 8 bases had no gene match. This CDR3 is 14 amino acids long. Germline V gene sequence: CDR1 MNHEY, CDR2 SVGEGT. Here the CDR3 reads CASSLNRGGSPLHF. The CDR3 coding sequence is TGTGCCAGCAGCCTGAACAGGGGCGGTTCACCCCTCCACTTT.

This rearrangement joins TRBV2 to TRBJ2-3, with TRBD2 identical over 10 bases. The germline V gene has CDR1 SNHLY and CDR2 FYNNEI. The CDR3 totals 16 residues. Unmatched junction bases numbered 10, after V lost 6 bases and J lost 4 bases. The CDR3 DNA follows: TGTGCCAGCAGACCGAGTAGCGGGGGGTTCCCAGATACGCAGTATTTT. This translates into CASRPSSGGFPDTQYF.

The chain combines TRBV18 with TRBJ1-1; 12 nucleotides align to TRBD1. Trimming took 3 bases from V and 2 from J; bases not matched to a gene: 4. CDR1 is KGHSH and CDR2 is LQKENI in the germline V gene. The CDR3 spans 16 residues. The DNA of the CDR3 is TGTGCCAGCTCACCGGGACAGGGGGCCTTCAACACTGAAGCTTTCTTT. Residues: CASSPGQGAFNTEAFF.

The rearrangement uses TRBV19 and TRBJ1-1, with TRBD1 as a possible D gene (5 bases). The CDR3 is made up of 14 amino acids. The V and J ends lost 5 bases and 5 bases respectively, with 15 bases between them. CDR1 and CDR2 from the germline V gene are LNHDA and SQIVND (reference sequence). CDR3 residues: CASSHVDMRTEAFF. CDR3 coding DNA: TGTGCCAGTAGTCACGTGGACATGAGGACTGAAGCTTTCTTT.

In its sample, this clone was seen many times. The V and J genes are TRBV4-2 and TRBJ2-2, with TRBD1 as a possible D gene (6 bases). Trimming removed 0 bases from V and 3 bases from J, with 14 bases in between. Per the germline V gene, CDR1 is LGHNA and CDR2 is YNFKEQ. The CDR3 extends over 17 amino acids. CDR3 residues: CASSQDLAGEYTGELFF. In DNA, the CDR3 is TGTGCCAGCAGCCAAGATTTGGCAGGGGAGTACACCGGGGAGCTGTTTTTT.

This chain joins TRBV15 and TRBJ1-3, with D uncertain. V was clipped by 3 bases and J by 0 bases, with 9 bases between them. This CDR3 is 15 amino acids long. Germline CDR1 reads LNHNV; CDR2 reads YYDKDF (reference sequence). The CDR3 DNA sequence: TGTGCCACCAGCAGCAGAGGCTACTCTGGAAACACCATATATTTT. Translating it yields CATSSRGYSGNTIYF.

V gene TRBV5-5 combines with J gene TRBJ2-5; a weak D match, TRBD1 (6 bases). CDR1 is SGHKS and CDR2 is YYEKEE in the germline V gene (reference sequence). Trimming pared 4 bases from V and 3 bases from J, leaving 13 bases between. CDR3 length equals 14 residues. The CDR3, as DNA: TGTGCCAGCAGCCCGGGACACTCGGAAGAGACCCAGTACTTC. Translating it yields CASSPGHSEETQYF.

The V and J genes are TRBV28 and TRBJ2-7; tentatively, D is TRBD2 (6 bases). The length of the CDR3 is 13 residues. Trimming removed 8 bases at V and 2 bases at J, with 13 bases between. The germline CDR1 and CDR2 sequences are MDHEN and SYDVKM. The CDR3 DNA reads as TGTGCCAGCTCGGGACTTTTAGCCTACGAGCAGTACTTC. This gives the protein CASSGLLAYEQYF.

This clone was detected once. The chain uses TRBV18 and TRBJ2-3, with D possibly matching TRBD1 (5 bases). V was shortened by 2 bases and J by 1 base, with 13 bases between the two germline ends. The CDR3 loop spans 16 amino acids. The germline V gene encodes CDR1 KGHSH and CDR2 LQKENI. The CDR3 reads CASSPGAGTGTDTQYF. The CDR3, as DNA: TGTGCCAGCTCACCAGGGGCTGGTACAGGCACAGATACGCAGTATTTT.

This chain joins TRBV7-9 and TRBJ2-1; no definite D call. Germline assignment: CDR1 SEHNR and CDR2 FQNEAQ (reference sequence). Trimming took off 1 base at V and 3 bases at J, with 7 bases between the two ends. The CDR3 covers 14 residues. For the CDR3, the DNA is TGTGCCAGCAGCTTAGAGGCGGACTACAATGAGCAGTTCTTC. It is translated as CASSLEADYNEQFF.

The rearrangement links TRBV19 to TRBJ2-2, with D possibly TRBD2 on 6 matching bases. The germline V gene has CDR1 LNHDA and CDR2 SQIVND (reference sequence). CDR3 length: 15 residues. The V and J ends lost 6 bases and 2 bases respectively, with 13 bases between them. CDR3 nucleotides: TGTGCCAGTAGCAAGGGACTGACCAACACCGGGGAGCTGTTTTTT. It specifies CASSKGLTNTGELFF.

This chain connects TRBV3-1 (or the pseudogene TRBV3-2) to TRBJ1-3; D is uncertain. CDR1 and CDR2 (germline): LGHDT, YNNKEL (reference sequence). Deletions cut 4 bases from V and 0 bases from J, with 16 bases between. The CDR3 spans 17 residues. CDR3 DNA: TGTGCCAGCAGCCCTCACAGCGGCCCCCACTCTGGAAACACCATATATTTT. Encoded protein: CASSPHSGPHSGNTIYF.

In regard to this clone: Relative to the germline gene, one junction end is altered; a read error may explain this. The chain couples TRBV3-1 (or the pseudogene TRBV3-2) to TRBJ1-1, with 9 nucleotides matching TRBD1. The CDR3 is made up of 16 amino acids. The germline gives CDR1 LGHDT, CDR2 YNNKEL (reference sequence). In DNA, the CDR3 is TGTACCAGCAGCCAACTCCGGACAGGGGCTAACACTGAAGCTTTCTTT. Amino acid sequence: CTSSQLRTGANTEAFF.

This clone showed up just a few times. The chain is built from TRBV5-1 and TRBJ2-7; 7 bases fit TRBD1. The CDR3 has 15 amino acids. The V and J ends lost 5 bases and 3 bases, in that order; junction bases with no gene match: 11. Germline values: CDR1 SGHRS, CDR2 YFSETQ. CDR3: CASSSSSGTVYEQYF. CDR3 DNA: TGCGCCAGCAGTTCTTCCTCCGGGACAGTCTACGAGCAGTACTTC.

This chain joins TRBV15 and TRBJ2-4; TRBD2 might be the D (6 bases). The V gene lost 2 bases and the J gene lost 0 bases, with 8 bases spanning the gap. The CDR3 loop spans 15 amino acids. Germline lookup yields CDR1 LNHNV and CDR2 YYDKDF (reference sequence). CDR3 coding DNA: TGTGCCACCAGCAGACCCGGGGGAGCCAAAAACATTCAGTACTTC. Its translation: CATSRPGGAKNIQYF.

The J gene is TRBJ1-5, the V gene TRBV28, with 8 nucleotides matching TRBD1. Looked up from germline, CDR1 is MDHEN and CDR2 is SYDVKM. The CDR3 spans 14 residues. The ends lost 4 bases at V and 9 bases at J; junction bases unmatched: 8. The CDR3 DNA is TGTGCCAGCAGTTCACTCAGGGGGCTCTGGCCCCAGCATTTT. Amino acids: CASSSLRGLWPQHF.

This chain links TRBV3-1 (or the pseudogene TRBV3-2) with TRBJ1-2; 7 positions agree with TRBD1. Germline CDR1 is LGHDT and CDR2 is YNNKEL (reference sequence). Losses at the gene ends were 4 bases for V and 2 bases for J; bases not matched to a gene: 4. CDR3 length: 14 residues. For the CDR3, the DNA is TGTGCCAGCAGCCCGGGACAGAGGAACTATGGCTACACCTTC. It yields the protein CASSPGQRNYGYTF.

This clone has only one observation. The chain couples TRBV24-1 to TRBJ2-1, with D perhaps TRBD2 (6 bases). Germline-derived CDR1 and CDR2 are KGHDR and SFDVKD. Between the trimmed V and J ends, which lost 4 bases and 4 bases, there was a span of 16 bases. CDR3 length: 16 amino acids. CDR3 amino acids: CATSDPGGPSYNEQFF. CDR3 sequence (DNA): TGTGCCACCAGTGACCCCGGAGGGCCTAGTTACAATGAGCAGTTCTTC.

The table lists this clone with a few counts. The chain recombines TRBV5-1 with TRBJ2-3, with 9 bases that match TRBD2. The CDR3 contains 15 residues. Trimming cost V 3 bases and J 4 bases; bases outside gene matches: 6. From germline, CDR1 is SGHRS and CDR2 YFSETQ. The CDR3 here is CASSSSGTNPDTQYF. The CDR3 DNA sequence: TGCGCCAGCAGCTCTAGCGGGACCAACCCAGATACGCAGTATTTT.

The chain employs TRBV5-1 and TRBJ2-7; D gene unclear. Trimming removed 4 bases at V and 5 bases at J, with 22 bases between. The CDR3 has 16 residues. Germline CDR1 is SGHRS and CDR2 is YFSETQ. The chain's CDR3 is CASSPHSSPGRHEQYF. DNA of the CDR3: TGCGCCAGCAGCCCCCACTCGTCTCCGGGTCGCCACGAGCAGTACTTC.

V usage is TRBV7-9 and J usage is TRBJ2-3; 8 nucleotides match TRBD2. CDR1 SEHNR and CDR2 FQNEAQ come from the germline V gene (reference sequence). With V trimmed by 6 bases and J by 5 bases, 4 bases remained unmatched. CDR3 length equals 13 residues. The CDR3 DNA follows: TGTGCCAGCAGGCGGGGGGCGAAAGATACGCAGTATTTT. It specifies CASRRGAKDTQYF.

The V gene is TRBV12-3 or TRBV12-4, the J gene TRBJ2-7, with D hard to call. The V gene lost 8 bases and the J gene lost 5 bases, with 10 bases spanning the gap. The CDR3 is 11 residues long. CDR3 sequence: CASGGSHEQYF. The CDR3 region has the DNA TGTGCCAGCGGCGGATCTCACGAGCAGTACTTC.

The rearrangement joins TRBV18 to TRBJ2-7; 7 bases line up with TRBD2. Looked up from germline, CDR1 is KGHSH and CDR2 is LQKENI. This CDR3 comprises 16 residues. V dropped 3 bases and J dropped 2; count of bases not matched to a gene: 10. CDR3 sequence: CASSPRGGARAYEQYF. The CDR3 nucleotides read TGTGCCAGCTCACCTCGGGGAGGGGCCCGGGCCTACGAGCAGTACTTC.

This chain uses TRBV25-1 with TRBJ1-1; no reliable D call. CDR3 size: 13 residues. The V end was cut by 4 bases, the J end by 1 base, with 7 bases between. The V gene's germline CDR1 is MGHDK and CDR2 SYGVNS. CDR3 bases: TGTGCCAGCAGTGTATCAGGGAACACTGAAGCTTTCTTT. This sequence encodes CASSVSGNTEAFF. The whole variable domain, remainder taken from reference TRBV25-1 and TRBJ1-1, is EADIYQTPRYLVIGTGKKITLECSQTMGHDKMYWYQQDPGMELHLIHYSYGVNSTEKGDLSSESTVSRIRTEHFPLTLESARPSHTSQYLCASSVSGNTEAFFGQGTRLTVV.